Each of the 6 T cell receptor beta chains below was sequenced from the same sample in a study of shared clonotypes between healthy human individuals. Only CD45RO-negative cells positively selected for CCR7 counted as naive CD8 cells, so terminally differentiated effector memory CD45RA+ cells were excluded. The method was immunoSEQ multiplex PCR; TCRdb's version includes in-frame clones alone and lacks a portion of them. The sample lists around 580,000 clones, nearly 98% occurring once. Sequencing input: naive CD8+ T cells sorted from blood. The receptor source for this set is a young man in good health.

The chain uses TRBV5-4 and TRBJ2-3; TRBD1 matches 7 bases. J was trimmed by 4 bases and V by 0 bases; bases with no gene match: 8. The CDR3 is made up of 16 amino acids. Germline CDR1 is SGHNT and CDR2 is YYREEE (reference sequence). CDR3 DNA: TGTGCCAGCAGCTTGGTAGTACAGGGGTCCGCAGATACGCAGTATTTT. It yields the protein CASSLVVQGSADTQYF.

The chain employs TRBV7-8 and TRBJ2-7; no clear D. Trimming removed 4 bases at V and 4 bases at J, with 20 bases between. The CDR3 runs 16 residues. Germline V lookup: CDR1 SGHVS, CDR2 FQNEAQ. CDR3: CASSWARGPQRYEQYF. CDR3 nucleotide sequence: TGTGCCAGCAGCTGGGCTAGAGGACCTCAACGTTACGAGCAGTACTTC.

The chain links TRBV5-1 to TRBJ1-5; 7 bases map to TRBD1. The trim removed 2 bases at V and 2 bases at J, leaving 4 bases unmatched. The germline gives CDR1 SGHRS, CDR2 YFSETQ. This CDR3 region has 15 residues. CDR3 residues: CASSFTGVGNQPQHF. CDR3 nucleotide sequence: TGCGCCAGCAGCTTTACAGGGGTGGGCAATCAGCCCCAGCATTTT.

V usage is TRBV27 and J usage is TRBJ2-7; the match to TRBD1 covers 9 bases. The CDR3 has 16 amino acids. The germline V gene has CDR1 MNHEY and CDR2 SMNVEV (reference sequence). V trimming: 5 bases; J trimming: 2 bases; junction bases outside the gene matches: 10. The CDR3, as DNA: TGTGCCAGCAGTCCCATCGGGACAGGGAGAACCTACGAGCAGTACTTC. Protein product: CASSPIGTGRTYEQYF.

This sequence joins TRBV7-2 and TRBJ2-2; D is unclear. Germline V gene lookup returns CDR1 SGHTA and CDR2 FQGNSA. There are 16 residues in the CDR3. Trimming removed 6 bases at V and 0 bases at J, with 14 bases between. The CDR3 DNA follows: TGTGCCAGCAGACCGGCCCCTGACGCGAACACCGGGGAGCTGTTTTTT. Residues: CASRPAPDANTGELFF.

A remark on this clone: Other DNA sequences in this sample translate to the same CDR3. V gene TRBV11-2 combines with J gene TRBJ2-7; D remains ambiguous. With 1 base removed from V and 2 bases from J, the gap between germline ends came to 6 bases. The CDR3 spans 13 residues. Germline CDR1 SGHAT, CDR2 FQNNGV. The CDR3 reads CASSLGRPYEQYF. The CDR3 region has the DNA TGTGCCAGCAGCTTAGGTCGGCCCTACGAGCAGTACTTC.